These 26 T cell receptor beta chains originate from one sample sequenced in a study of breast tumors, draining lymph nodes, adjacent tissues. Samples came from axillary lymph nodes draining the breast cancer. TCRdb independently ran MiXCR on the multiplex PCR reads; one entry per CDR3 protein. The sample holds around 170,000 distinct CDR3 sequences; approximately 30% are singletons and the top ten take 3.5% to 4.5%. Source material: axillary lymph node tissue. These receptors all stem from a female donor with breast cancer. Some clones in this sample may be carry-over from other donors' samples.

The sample holds many counts of this clonotype. The V call is TRBV28, the J call TRBJ1-6, with D possibly being TRBD1 (6 bases). Germline lookup yields CDR1 MDHEN and CDR2 SYDVKM. This CDR3 spans 15 amino acids. The germline V and J ends were trimmed by 7 bases and 6 bases, with 16 bases remaining between them. The CDR3 sequence: CASTQGRTGNSPLHF. The CDR3 nucleotides read TGTGCCAGCACGCAGGGGCGCACTGGTAATTCACCCCTCCACTTT.

This clonotype was seen ten or more times. The chain is built from TRBV5-6 and TRBJ1-6, with 8 bases identical to TRBD1. V trimming: 6 bases; J trimming: 13 bases; junction bases outside the gene matches: 6. Germline CDR1 reads SGHDT; CDR2 reads YYEEEE. The CDR3 spans 12 residues. The CDR3 region has the DNA TGTGCCAGCACCAAACAGGGGGTGCCCCTCCACTTT. Translated, it gives CASTKQGVPLHF.

This clonotype was observed at least ten times. The gene calls are TRBV7-3 and TRBJ2-1; possible D gene TRBD2, 5 bases. CDR3 length equals 16 residues. V shed 0 bases and J shed 3 bases, with 12 bases lying between them. Germline assignment: CDR1 SGHTA and CDR2 FQGTGA. The CDR3 DNA reads as TGTGCCAGCAGCTTAACGGCGGGCTTCGGCTACAATGAGCAGTTCTTC. Translating gives CASSLTAGFGYNEQFF.

This clonotype has a count of ten or more. The chain links TRBV19 to TRBJ2-7; a possible D gene is TRBD2 (7 bases). Trimming stripped 10 bases from V and 5 bases from J, with 15 bases between. The CDR3 contains 12 residues. Germline CDR1 and CDR2: LNHDA and SQIVND (reference sequence). The CDR3 coding sequence is TGTGCCACCCAAGGGGGGGTACACGAGCAGTACTTC. As protein: CATQGGVHEQYF.

This clonotype was seen at least ten times. The genes are TRBV4-2 and TRBJ2-7, with a weak D call TRBD1 (5 bases). Germline V gene lookup returns CDR1 LGHNA and CDR2 YNFKEQ. The CDR3 contains 16 residues. The V gene lost 0 bases and the J gene lost 3 bases, with 15 bases spanning the gap. The CDR3, as DNA: TGTGCCAGCAGCCAAGATCAGGCCAGGGTCGGCTACGAGCAGTACTTC. Amino acids: CASSQDQARVGYEQYF.

This clonotype has a count of ten or more. This chain links TRBV19 with TRBJ1-5; D remains unclear. Trimming took off 6 bases at V and 1 base at J, with 10 bases between the two ends. The CDR3 loop spans 14 amino acids. The germline CDR1 and CDR2 sequences are LNHDA and SQIVND (reference sequence). The chain's CDR3 is CASSLTVSNQPQHF. In DNA form, the CDR3 reads TGTGCCAGTAGCCTGACTGTGAGCAATCAGCCCCAGCATTTT.

This clonotype was found many times. The chain employs TRBV15 and TRBJ2-7; 8 bases agree with TRBD2. The CDR3 sequence is 16 residues long. Germline-derived CDR1 and CDR2 are LNHNV and YYDKDF (reference sequence). J lost 8 bases, V lost 2 bases, and 14 bases had no gene match. The chain's CDR3 is CATSRLPGTSLLKQYF. As DNA, the CDR3 is TGTGCCACCAGCAGACTTCCCGGGACTAGTCTTTTGAAGCAGTACTTC.

The chain recombines TRBV12-3 or TRBV12-4 with TRBJ1-5; 10 bases align to TRBD1. Germline trimming cut 5 bases from V and 3 bases from J; bases unmatched to any gene: 7. CDR3 length equals 16 residues. The CDR3 bases are TGTGCCAGCAGTCTGGGACAGGGGCCTTACAATCAGCCCCAGCATTTT. Its translation is CASSLGQGPYNQPQHF.

This clonotype was counted many times. The chain links TRBV12-3 or TRBV12-4 to TRBJ2-2, with 10 nucleotides matching TRBD1. The CDR3 contains 15 residues. V was clipped by 4 bases and J by 6 bases; unmatched bases: 5. The CDR3 reads CASSSAGTGAGELFF. Written as DNA, the CDR3 is TGTGCCAGCAGTTCCGCCGGGACAGGGGCCGGGGAGCTGTTTTTT.

This clonotype was recorded at least ten times. The gene calls are TRBV5-1 and TRBJ2-7; maybe TRBD2 (6 bases). In germline, CDR1 is SGHRS, CDR2 YFSETQ. V lost 3 bases and J lost 4, with 20 bases in between. CDR3 length: 16 residues. CDR3 sequence: CASSSNRDSLIYEQYF. In nucleotides, the CDR3 is TGCGCCAGCAGCTCCAACCGGGACTCCCTGATATACGAGCAGTACTTC.

About this clonotype: A read error is possible here, since a much larger clone lies one base away. The rearrangement uses TRBV18 and TRBJ1-2, with a possible D match to TRBD1 (5 bases). The CDR3 runs to 14 residues. Per the germline V gene, CDR1 is KGHSH and CDR2 is LQKENI. The CDR3: CTSSPTATNYGYTF. In nucleotides, the CDR3 is TGTACCAGCTCACCGACAGCCACTAACTATGGCTACACCTTC.

As regards this clonotype: A much larger clone sits a single nucleotide away, making a read error possible. J is TRBJ2-1 and V is TRBV25-1; D gene unclear. Germline-derived CDR1 and CDR2 are MGHDK and SYGVNS. The CDR3 is made up of 13 amino acids. The CDR3 DNA sequence: TGTGCCAGCAGTTTGCAGGTGTACAATGAGCAGCTCTTC. It specifies CASSLQVYNEQLF.

V is TRBV7-9 and J is TRBJ1-3; weak D call: TRBD1 (6 bases). Germline V gene data show CDR1 as SEHNR and CDR2 as FQNEAQ (reference sequence). The CDR3 has 16 residues. The ends were cut back, 5 bases at V and 0 bases at J, with 14 bases in the middle. CDR3 coding DNA: TGTGCCAGCAGCCAAGCCGGGACAAACTCTGGAAACACCATATATTTT. This encodes CASSQAGTNSGNTIYF. Full variable domain (outside the CDR3, taken from reference TRBV7-9 and TRBJ1-3): DTGVSQNPRHKITKRGQNVTFRCDPISEHNRLYWYRQTLGQGPEFLTYFQNEAQLEKSRLLSDRFSAERPKGSFSTLEIQRTEQGDSAMYLCASSQAGTNSGNTIYFGEGSWLTVV.

This sequence joins TRBV2 and TRBJ2-3; D is uncertain. CDR3 size: 13 residues. Germline V gene data show CDR1 as SNHLY and CDR2 as FYNNEI. The V and J ends lost 4 bases and 6 bases respectively, with 11 bases between them. The CDR3 spells CASSGPDLDTQYF. The CDR3 DNA reads as TGTGCCAGCAGTGGCCCTGACCTGGATACGCAGTATTTT.

This clonotype was seen many times. The rearrangement uses TRBV7-9 and TRBJ1-2; D is perhaps TRBD1 (5 bases). The CDR3 spans 14 residues. CDR1 and CDR2 from the germline V gene are SEHNR and FQNEAQ (reference sequence). Trimming removed 0 bases from V and 7 bases from J, with 12 bases in between. CDR3 DNA sequence: TGTGCCAGCAGCTTAGCTGCGGGGGTCGTTGGCTACACCTTC. This gives the protein CASSLAAGVVGYTF.

CDR3 sequence (DNA): TGTGCCAGCAGTGAAGCTTTCTTT. This translates into CASSEAFF. V is TRBV6-4 and J is TRBJ1-1; D not certain. The V end lost 3 bases, the J end lost 10 bases, and 0 bases lay between the germline ends. There are 8 residues in the CDR3. Germline values: CDR1 MRHNA, CDR2 SNTAGT.

The V gene is TRBV5-1, the J gene TRBJ2-3; 7 nucleotides match TRBD1. V shed 4 bases, J shed 1 base, and the junction held 12 bases outside the gene matches. From germline, CDR1 is SGHRS and CDR2 YFSETQ. The CDR3 sequence is 17 residues long. The CDR3 bases are TGCGCCAGCAGCGGGACAGACACCGGGGAAGGCACAGATACGCAGTATTTT. It is translated as CASSGTDTGEGTDTQYF.

This clonotype was seen many times. J is TRBJ2-6 and V is TRBV20-1; 9 nucleotides line up with TRBD1. With 7 bases clipped from V and 3 bases from J, the junction kept 7 bases outside the gene matches. CDR1 is DFQATT, CDR2 SNEGSKA, per germline (reference sequence). The CDR3 spans 15 residues. CDR3 loop: CSVKQGASGANVLTF. The CDR3 DNA reads TGCAGTGTGAAACAGGGGGCGAGTGGGGCCAACGTCCTGACTTTC.

A word on this clonotype: This may be a read error, as it is one base from a much larger clone. Given the absence of the conserved phenylalanine or tryptophan at the CDR3 end, a read error is likely. The genes are TRBV11-3 and TRBJ1-5; the D gene is possibly TRBD1 (5 bases). V dropped 1 base and J dropped 5 bases, with 24 bases sitting between them. The germline V gene encodes CDR1 SGHNT and CDR2 YENEEA. The CDR3 runs 19 residues. The CDR3 bases are TGTGCCAGCAGCTTAGTTGGCGCCACGGACACGGCCTTGGATCAGCCCCAGCATTCT. The encoded protein is CASSLVGATDTALDQPQHS.

This clonotype has ten or more counts. The genes are TRBV5-1 and TRBJ2-1; 9 bases map to TRBD2. The junction had 5 bases not matched to a gene; V was cut back by 3 bases and J by 4 bases. There are 15 residues in the CDR3. The germline V gene has CDR1 SGHRS and CDR2 YFSETQ. Written as DNA, the CDR3 is TGCGCCAGCAGCTGGCGGGGGGGAGGATACAATGAGCAGTTCTTC. Protein: CASSWRGGGYNEQFF. The full variable domain, in which reference TRBV5-1 and TRBJ2-1 provide the parts outside the CDR3, is KAGVTQTPRYLIKTRGQQVTLSCSPISGHRSVSWYQQTPGQGLQFLFEYFSETQRNKGNFPGRFSGRQFSNSRSEMNVSTLELGDSALYLCASSWRGGGYNEQFFGPGTRLTVL.

Of note for this clonotype: Being one base from a much bigger clone, this may be a read error. The V and J genes are TRBV6-6 and TRBJ2-2; a possible D gene is TRBD1 (5 bases). The V end was cut by 6 bases, the J end by 5 bases, with 10 bases between. The CDR3 runs to 13 residues. Germline assignment: CDR1 MNHNY and CDR2 SVGAGI (reference sequence). Here the CDR3 reads CASRPQATGELFF. The CDR3 nucleotides read TGTGCCAGCAGACCACAGGCGACCGGGGAGCTGTTTTTT.

This clonotype occurred many times. V gene TRBV5-6 combines with J gene TRBJ2-1, with D possibly matching TRBD1 (6 bases). Germline V gene lookup returns CDR1 SGHDT and CDR2 YYEEEE. This CDR3 spans 13 amino acids. Deletions cut 4 bases from V and 1 base from J, with 6 bases between. The CDR3 spells CASSRGSYNEQFF. The DNA for the CDR3 is TGTGCCAGCAGCAGGGGGTCCTACAATGAGCAGTTCTTC.

This clonotype showed up many times. The gene calls are TRBV20-1 and TRBJ2-5; D may be TRBD2 (6 bases). The CDR3 runs 15 residues. V was clipped by 2 bases and J by 4 bases, with 17 bases between them. CDR1 is DFQATT and CDR2 is SNEGSKA in the germline V gene (reference sequence). The CDR3 protein is CSARSPLGAGETQYF. CDR3 sequence (DNA): TGCAGTGCTAGATCCCCACTAGGAGCGGGAGAGACCCAGTACTTC.

On this clonotype itself: Given the absence of the conserved phenylalanine or tryptophan at the CDR3 end, a read error is likely. The limits of the CDR3 on the DNA are not certain, so only TCRdb's listed CDR3 is given. The gene calls are TRBV24-1 and TRBJ2-2; TRBD1 is taken as the D call from the table, unchecked against the DNA. The germline V gene has CDR1 KGHDR and CDR2 SFDVKD. The CDR3 totals 16 residues, both ends included. CDR3 residues: CATSDRGTRNTGERMS.

A note on this clonotype: A much larger clone differs by one base, so this may be a read error. J is TRBJ2-1 and V is TRBV4-1, with 11 bases that match TRBD2. Germline V lookup: CDR1 MGHRA, CDR2 YSYEKL. The CDR3 runs 15 residues. The CDR3: CAGSQLAGETDEQFF. CDR3 nucleotide sequence: TGCGCCGGCAGCCAACTAGCGGGAGAAACCGATGAGCAGTTCTTC.

J is TRBJ1-1 and V is TRBV10-3; no clear D gene. Per germline, CDR1 ENHRY and CDR2 SYGVKD. The CDR3 covers 13 residues. V was pared by 0 bases and J by 5 bases, with 7 bases between. The CDR3 loop is CAISESRLTEAFF. For the CDR3, the DNA is TGTGCCATCAGTGAGTCTCGATTAACTGAAGCTTTCTTT.